This T cell receptor beta chain was captured by sequencing in a study of Graves' ophthalmopathy and Graves' hyperthyroidism. Reliance was placed on clinical symptoms, serum thyroxine, TRAb, thyroid ultrasound and orbital computed tomography for diagnosis. RNA transcripts were the source from which TCR beta CDR3 regions were amplified. Amplification began with first-round RT-PCR using HTBI primers, then second-round multiplex PCR was performed. Each CDR3 protein is one row after TCRdb ran MiXCR on the multiplex PCR reads. The table lists about 220,000 distinct CDR3 sequences, under 25% of them singletons. CDR3 length equals 19 residues. Trimming cost V 0 bases and J 0 bases; bases outside gene matches: 11. Germline loops: CDR1 SGHDT, CDR2 YYEEEE.

The specimen sequenced was peripheral blood. The chain combines TRBV5-6 with TRBJ2-7; 11 positions agree with TRBD2. This TCR was sampled from a woman between 50 and 59 years old with Graves' ophthalmopathy. The CDR3 here is CASSLGWGGLAGSSYEQYF. The CDR3 DNA is TGTGCCAGCAGCTTGGGATGGGGTGGACTAGCGGGTAGCTCCTACGAGCAGTACTTC.